This T cell receptor beta chain was retrieved from a study of blood T cell repertoires in COVID-19. For the study at large: The United States, Italy and Spain supplied acute and convalescent COVID-19 samples. From T cells, B-cell-depleted T cells, or PBMCs came the material, which was cDNA or gDNA.

Sequenced by immunoSEQ multiplex PCR; TCRdb stores in-frame clones only, minus some. Of approximately 180,000 clones in the sample, 89% were seen once. Ages ranged from roughly 18 to 95 years, with residence in about two dozen US areas. Participant-reported clinical history was the basis for cohort assignment. CDR3 length: 15 residues. V was clipped by 5 bases and J by 0 bases, with 11 bases between them. Germline V gene lookup returns CDR1 MNHEY and CDR2 SMNVEV (reference sequence). This chain links TRBV27 with TRBJ1-5; D is possibly TRBD1 (5 bases). The sample taken for sequencing was PBMCs or T cells enriched from blood (not recorded which). This TCR was sampled from a woman between 35 and 50 years old with acute COVID-19. CDR3 amino acids: CASSLNRNSNQPQHF. The CDR3 nucleotides are TGTGCCAGCAGTCTCAACAGGAATAGCAATCAGCCCCAGCATTTT.